Listed below are T cell receptor beta chains from one sample, sequenced in a study of shared clonotypes between healthy human individuals. Data came from immunoSEQ multiplex PCR; TCRdb stores just in-frame clones and leaves some out. The profile shows over a million clones, roughly 96% of them singletons. Specimen: naive CD4+ T cells sorted from blood. The receptors derive from a man aged 25 to 40 in good health. Each CDR3 is given with its conserved first and last residue. D genes are given only for firm matches. The size of a clone is reported for some rows only, either as once, few or many, or as a class for expanded clones.

TRBD1	TRBV29-1	NA	TRBJ1-1	TGCAGCGTGGGACAGGGGCTACTCACTGAAGCTTTCTTT	CSVGQGLLTEAFF
NA	TRBV10-3	NA	TRBJ2-7	TGTGCCATCAGTGAACGGGTTGATGGGATCTACGAGCAGTACTTC	CAISERVDGIYEQYF
TRBD1	TRBV27	NA	TRBJ1-3	TGTGCCAGCAGTTCGAGGGGGCCTGGAAACACCATATATTTT	CASSSRGPGNTIYF
NA	TRBV5-4	NA	TRBJ1-1	TGTGCCAGCAGCTTGGAAGGGCCCATGAACACTGAAGCTTTCTTT	CASSLEGPMNTEAFF
NA	TRBV6-6	NA	TRBJ2-5	TGTGCCAGCAGCTATCCCAGGGGCGGGCAAGAGACCCAGTACTTC	CASSYPRGGQETQYF
NA	TRBV5-6	NA	TRBJ1-1	TGTGCCAGCACCCCTCAGGGACGGGGCACTGAAGCTTTCTTT	CASTPQGRGTEAFF
TRBD1	TRBV5-1	NA	TRBJ2-1	TGCGCCAGCAGCTTATATCTATCCGGGACAGGGTCCTACAATGAGCAGTTCTTC	CASSLYLSGTGSYNEQFF
TRBD1	TRBV2	NA	TRBJ1-2	TGTGCCAGCAGTGAGGACAGGGGCCCAAGTTATGGCTACACCTTC	CASSEDRGPSYGYTF
TRBD1	TRBV2	NA	TRBJ1-5	TGTGCCAGCGCAAAAACCGGGACAGGGGGTACATGGCCCCAGCATTTT	CASAKTGTGGTWPQHF
NA	TRBV29-1	NA	TRBJ1-1	TGCAGCGTTGACAGCCCCGTCGGAAACACTGAAGCTTTCTTT	CSVDSPVGNTEAFF
NA	TRBV7-2	once	TRBJ2-3	TGTGCCAGCAGCAGAGTAGGACTAACCCAGGCTACGCAGTATTTT	CASSRVGLTQATQYF
TRBD2	TRBV7-8	NA	TRBJ2-2	TGTGCCAGCAGCTACGCCCAGACTAGCGGGTGGGGCACCGGGGAGCTGTTTTTT	CASSYAQTSGWGTGELFF
NA	TRBV20-1	NA	TRBJ1-1	TGCAGTGCTGGTAGACCGGTAGGAGCTTTCTTT	CSAGRPVGAFF
NA	TRBV9	once	TRBJ1-4	TGTGCCAGCAGCGTAGGGCCGGGAGGAGGTGAAAAACTGTTTTTT	CASSVGPGGGEKLFF
NA	TRBV15	NA	TRBJ1-4	TGTGCCACCAGCTCGCACGCGGCAACTAATGAAAAACTGTTTTTT	CATSSHAATNEKLFF
NA	TRBV30	NA	TRBJ1-1	TGTGCCTGGAGGAGGGTCTGGGCTTTCTTT	CAWRRVWAFF
NA	TRBV3-2	NA	TRBJ1-4	TGTGCCAGCCTCATGAGACTGTTTTTT	CASLMRLFF
NA	TRBV28	NA	TRBJ1-3	TGTGCCAGCAGTTTATGGCAGGTCTCTGGAAACACCATATATTTT	CASSLWQVSGNTIYF
NA	TRBV28	NA	TRBJ1-5	TGTGCCAGCAGTTTAAAAGGGAAATTTGAGCAGCCCCAGCATTTT	CASSLKGKFEQPQHF
TRBD1	TRBV9	once	TRBJ2-7	TGTGCCAGCAGCGTAGGACCCAGGACAGGGGGAGGCGAGCAGTACTTC	CASSVGPRTGGGEQYF
NA	TRBV11-2	NA	TRBJ2-1	TGTGCCAGCAGCTTGTGGAACAATGAGCAGTTCTTC	CASSLWNNEQFF
TRBD2	TRBV27	NA	TRBJ2-7	TGTGCCAGCAGACCCAGGAATGGCGGGAGGGCCTCCGAGCAGTACTTC	CASRPRNGGRASEQYF
NA	TRBV7-9	NA	TRBJ1-2	TGTGCCAGCAGCAGAGAGACAGAATACTATGGCTACACCTTC	CASSRETEYYGYTF
TRBD2	TRBV13	NA	TRBJ2-3	TGTGCCAGCAGCCCAAAACTAGCGGGGGGTGAAGATACGCAGTATTTT	CASSPKLAGGEDTQYF
TRBD1	TRBV6-5	NA	TRBJ2-7	TGTGCCAGCGCTGGGACAGGACCCTACGAGCAGTACTTC	CASAGTGPYEQYF
NA	TRBV15	NA	TRBJ1-1	TGTGCCACCAGCCGAGGGGCAGGGACTTTAGCTTTCTTT	CATSRGAGTLAFF
NA	TRBV10-2	NA	TRBJ2-3	TGCGCCAGTACAGCGTCCAGACTCACAGATACGCAGTATTTT	CASTASRLTDTQYF
TRBD1	TRBV28	NA	TRBJ1-2	TGTGCCAGCAGCCCGACAGGGCCCTATGGCTACACCTTC	CASSPTGPYGYTF
TRBD1	TRBV7-9	NA	TRBJ2-1	TGTGCCAGCTTCCAGGGGGCAGTCCCCTACAATGAGCAGTTCTTC	CASFQGAVPYNEQFF
NA	TRBV30	once	TRBJ2-7	TGTGCCTGGAGAGGGTACACAGGGGGGGGCGTATCCTACGAGCAGTACTTC	CAWRGYTGGGVSYEQYF
NA	TRBV27	NA	TRBJ2-7	TGTGCCAGCAGTTTAAGACCCCTCCGGGGGTCCTACGAGCAGTACTTC	CASSLRPLRGSYEQYF
TRBD2	TRBV15	NA	TRBJ2-3	TGTGCCACCAGCAGAGTTAGCGGGAGTAGAGCAGATACGCAGTATTTT	CATSRVSGSRADTQYF
NA	TRBV5-1	NA	TRBJ2-2	TGCGCCAGCAGCTTGGCCGACGGGGAGCTGTTTTTT	CASSLADGELFF
TRBD1	TRBV11-2	NA	TRBJ1-1	TGTGCCAGCAGAGGAGCGCAGAGACAGGGACAAGCTTTCTTT	CASRGAQRQGQAFF
NA	TRBV19	NA	TRBJ2-1	TGTGCCAGTAGTATCCTATCTTCCAATGAGCAGTTCTTC	CASSILSSNEQFF
NA	TRBV29-1	NA	TRBJ2-5	TGCAGCGTTGCGACCCCCCGGGACCGGACCCAGTACTTC	CSVATPRDRTQYF
NA	TRBV29-1	once	TRBJ2-1	TGCAGCGTCGACCGGAGGGTAGGCTCCAATGAGCAGTTCTTC	CSVDRRVGSNEQFF
TRBD1	TRBV4-3	NA	TRBJ2-1	TGCGCCAGCAGCCAACGAACCGGGACAGGGGGTTTGAATGAGCAGTTCTTC	CASSQRTGTGGLNEQFF
NA	TRBV29-1	NA	TRBJ1-1	TGCAGCGTTGAAGTGACGGCGGACACTGAAGCTTTCTTT	CSVEVTADTEAFF
NA	TRBV5-6	NA	TRBJ2-7	TGTGCCAGCACCCTGTGGGCACAGGACAGTGCCAAATACGAGCAGTACTTC	CASTLWAQDSAKYEQYF
NA	TRBV5-1	NA	TRBJ2-7	TGCGCCAGCAGCTTGGTGTCCGCCTCCTACGAGCAGTACTTC	CASSLVSASYEQYF
TRBD1	TRBV11-3	NA	TRBJ2-5	TGTGCCAGCAGCCGGGACAGGCAAGAGACCCAGTACTTC	CASSRDRQETQYF
NA	TRBV5-1	once	TRBJ1-4	TGCGCCAGCAGCTTGACACGTGCAACTAATGAAAAACTGTTTTTT	CASSLTRATNEKLFF
TRBD2	TRBV18	NA	TRBJ2-2	TGTGCCAGCTCCGCGACTAGCGGACCCGAGAACACCGGGGAGCTGTTTTTT	CASSATSGPENTGELFF
NA	TRBV19	NA	TRBJ1-5	TGTGCCAGTAGTATATCGGGGCAGTCCAATCAGCCCCAGCATTTT	CASSISGQSNQPQHF
NA	TRBV19	NA	TRBJ1-5	TGTGCCAGCCGGACCGGGCTATTTCAGCCCCAGCATTTT	CASRTGLFQPQHF
NA	TRBV28	NA	TRBJ1-2	TGTGCCAGCACCAAGTTTGGGGGGGCCGGATCTTCTTATGGCTACACCTTC	CASTKFGGAGSSYGYTF
NA	TRBV7-2	NA	TRBJ2-7	TGTGCCAGCAGCTTGACACGCTACGAGCAGTACTTC	CASSLTRYEQYF
NA	TRBV9	once	TRBJ2-3	TGTGCCAGCAGCTTTACAGATACGCAGTATTTT	CASSFTDTQYF
NA	TRBV13	NA	TRBJ1-5	TGTGCCAGCAGCATACCCTCCCTAATGGATCAGCCCCAGCATTTT	CASSIPSLMDQPQHF